The clone carrying this T cell receptor beta chain occurred a few times. Its specificity is not known. A second roughly 6 to 11 cycle PCR used barcoded and J-beta primers. TCRdb used MiXCR to reprocess the 5' RACE reads, holding one entry per CDR3 protein. The table lists approximately 800,000 distinct CDR3 sequences, 50% to 65% of them singletons, with about two fifths in the top ten. The data derive from a study of blood T cells in healthy people across ages. Whole-study context: Capture by template switching was about one barcoded beta molecule per two T cells.

General observations from the study: Age showed a roughly linear inverse relationship with TCR beta diversity per million T cells.

The clonotype comes from a man older than 75 in good health. The sample comprised blood.

CDR3 nucleotides: TGTGCCAGCAGGAGACTAGCGGAGGTCGAATACGAGCAGTACTTC. Translating it yields CASRRLAEVEYEQYF. The chain uses TRBV5-8 and TRBJ2-7; 9 bases match TRBD2. The CDR3 loop spans 15 amino acids. Germline CDR1 and CDR2: SGHTS and YDEGEE. Trimming at V came to 5 bases and at J to 4 bases, leaving 10 bases not matched to a gene.